The 2 T cell receptor beta chains reported below all come from one sample, sequenced in a study of circulating and synovial CD4+ cells in juvenile arthritis. Only in-frame clones appear in the TCRdb table, and some are missing; sequencing was by immunoSEQ multiplex PCR. Among around 31,000 clones listed, around 95% were seen once. Sequencing was carried out using CD4+ T cells from blood. These receptors were obtained from a human donor with juvenile idiopathic arthritis.

The rearrangement joins TRBV30 to TRBJ2-3, with D perhaps TRBD2 (6 bases). Between the trimmed V and J ends, which lost 5 bases and 2 bases, there was a span of 14 bases. Germline V gene lookup returns CDR1 GTSNPN and CDR2 SVGIG (reference sequence). CDR3 length: 14 amino acids. Written as DNA, the CDR3 is TGTGCCTGGGCTGGTGCGGGATACACAGATACGCAGTATTTT. It encodes CAWAGAGYTDTQYF.

The chain employs TRBV28 and TRBJ2-7; D is undetermined. The CDR3 contains 12 residues. From germline, CDR1 is MDHEN and CDR2 SYDVKM. The V and J ends lost 5 bases and 4 bases respectively, with 9 bases between them. CDR3 sequence (DNA): TGTGCCAGCAGTCTGCAGGATTACGAGCAGTACTTC. Protein sequence: CASSLQDYEQYF.